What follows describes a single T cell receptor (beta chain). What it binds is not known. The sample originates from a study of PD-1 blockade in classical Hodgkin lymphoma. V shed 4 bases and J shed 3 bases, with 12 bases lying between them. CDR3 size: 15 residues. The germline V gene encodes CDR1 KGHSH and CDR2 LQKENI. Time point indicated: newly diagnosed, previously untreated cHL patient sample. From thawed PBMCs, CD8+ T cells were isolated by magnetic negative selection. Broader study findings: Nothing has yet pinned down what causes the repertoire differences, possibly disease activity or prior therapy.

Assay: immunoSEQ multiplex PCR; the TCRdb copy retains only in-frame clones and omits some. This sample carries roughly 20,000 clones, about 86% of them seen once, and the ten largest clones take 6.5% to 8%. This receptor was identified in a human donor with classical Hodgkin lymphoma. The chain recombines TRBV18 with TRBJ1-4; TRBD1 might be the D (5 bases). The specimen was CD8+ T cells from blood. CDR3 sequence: CASSLRQSSNEKLFF. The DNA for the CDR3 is TGTGCCAGCTCACTCCGACAGTCCTCTAATGAAAAACTGTTTTTT.